This T cell receptor (beta chain) was observed in a study of blood T cell repertoires in COVID-19. Study-wide context: Collection of acute and convalescent COVID-19 samples took place in the United States, Italy and Spain. The analysed material was cDNA or gDNA that came from T cells, B-cell-depleted T cells, or PBMCs.

In the source study's methods: Nucleated cell number was recorded as an estimate derived from reference gene primer amplification. Here immunoSEQ multiplex PCR was the method, and the copy in TCRdb shows in-frame clones only, minus some. V and J calls and clone size are as listed in that table; D and trimming were resolved from the DNA. The sample shows nearly 200,000 clones, about 88% of them seen only once. The CDR3 consists of 12 residues. Germline V gene data show CDR1 as SGHTA and CDR2 as FQGNSA. Trimming took 3 bases from V and 5 from J, leaving 7 bases between them. Material for sequencing was peripheral blood. The sequence came from a woman aged 40 to 55 who had recovered from COVID-19. The chain is built from TRBV7-2 and TRBJ1-1; D unclear. The CDR3 protein is CASSFGVTEAFF. Written as DNA, the CDR3 is TGTGCCAGCAGCTTCGGGGTGACTGAAGCTTTCTTT.